This TCR beta chain was retrieved from a study of blood T cell repertoires in COVID-19. The wider study: From the United States, Italy and Spain came samples of acute and convalescent COVID-19. T cells, B-cell-depleted T cells, or PBMCs provided the cDNA or gDNA that served as material.

V was shortened by 0 bases and J by 1 base, with 10 bases between the two germline ends. The germline gives CDR1 SGHRS, CDR2 YFSETQ. The length of the CDR3 is 15 residues. Authors' data handling: Amplification from reference gene primers served as the basis for estimated nucleated cell counts. Profiled with immunoSEQ multiplex PCR; TCRdb holds only in-frame clones, not every one. That table gives V, J and clone size, and the DNA gave D and trimming. The sample consists of over 300,000 clones, approximately 85% of them appearing once. V gene TRBV5-1 combines with J gene TRBJ1-1; D is perhaps TRBD1 (5 bases). The source is a human donor in a cohort sampled during active COVID-19. The sequenced sample consisted of peripheral blood. DNA for the CDR3: TGCGCCAGCAGCTTGGCCCCCGGGGGGAACACTGAAGCTTTCTTT. It encodes CASSLAPGGNTEAFF.